One sample yielded the 18 T cell receptor beta chains listed below, sequenced in a study of Graves' ophthalmopathy and Graves' hyperthyroidism. Amplification targeted the TCR beta CDR3 regions, with RNA transcripts as the source material. Following a first-round RT-PCR that used HTBI primers, a second-round multiplex PCR was carried out. TCRdb re-analysed the multiplex PCR reads in MiXCR, keeping a single row per CDR3 protein. The table has approximately 380,000 distinct CDR3 sequences, roughly 21% seen once; the top ten hold under 3.5%. Sequenced: peripheral blood. These receptors all come from a young woman with stable Graves' hyperthyroidism.

Ten or more counts support this clonotype. CDR3 sequence reads: CASSLNSGARETQYF. In nucleotides, the CDR3 is TGTGCCAGCAGCTTAAATTCAGGAGCTAGAGAGACCCAGTACTTC. The V gene is TRBV11-2, the J gene TRBJ2-5; D gene ambiguous. Trimming left V 2 bases short and J 4 bases short, with 14 bases between. The CDR3 contains 15 residues. Germline CDR1 is SGHAT and CDR2 is FQNNGV.

There are many counts of this clonotype. The chain joins TRBV20-1 to TRBJ1-2, with unresolved D. Trimming cost V 5 bases and J 6 bases, with 13 bases left between them. The CDR3 sequence is 12 residues long. Per the germline V gene, CDR1 is DFQATT and CDR2 is SNEGSKA (reference sequence). CDR3 sequence: CSAWTVLDGYTF. The CDR3 DNA is TGCAGTGCTTGGACGGTTTTGGATGGCTACACCTTC.

The table lists this clonotype with many counts. CDR3 sequence: CSALTTGSYSNQPQHF. CDR3 bases: TGCAGTGCTTTAACGACAGGATCCTATAGCAATCAGCCCCAGCATTTT. The rearrangement joins TRBV20-1 to TRBJ1-5; tentatively, D is TRBD1 (6 bases). This CDR3 contains 16 residues. V lost 5 bases to trimming and J lost 0 bases, with 17 bases between them. The germline gives CDR1 DFQATT, CDR2 SNEGSKA (reference sequence).

The chain is built from TRBV6-1 and TRBJ2-5; 10 bases match TRBD2. Losses at the gene ends were 6 bases for V and 5 bases for J; bases not matched to a gene: 9. The CDR3 totals 15 residues. In germline, CDR1 is MNHNS, CDR2 SASEGT. CDR3 loop: CASSPTSGEGETQYF. CDR3 sequence (DNA): TGTGCCAGCAGCCCCACTAGCGGGGAAGGGGAGACCCAGTACTTC.

This sequence joins TRBV12-3 or TRBV12-4 and TRBJ2-5, with 8 nucleotides matching TRBD2. The CDR3 is 13 residues long. Germline trimming cut 5 bases from V and 6 bases from J; bases unmatched to any gene: 5. The CDR3 nucleotides are TGTGCCAGCAGTAGCGGGAGCCTGCAGACCCAGTACTTC. It codes for CASSSGSLQTQYF.

The chain links TRBV7-2 to TRBJ1-2; D might be TRBD1 (5 bases). The V gene lost 5 bases and the J gene lost 4 bases, with 14 bases spanning the gap. The CDR3 is 14 amino acids. In germline, CDR1 is SGHTA, CDR2 FQGNSA. The CDR3 DNA is TGTGCCAGCAGCGGCAGGCAGGGACCCTATGGCTACACCTTC. It specifies CASSGRQGPYGYTF.

This clonotype showed up just a few times. This chain uses TRBV2 with TRBJ1-3; D is unclear. Germline V gene sequence: CDR1 SNHLY, CDR2 FYNNEI. The CDR3 is 13 amino acids. Trimming shortened V by 8 bases and J by 2 bases, and 10 bases separated the two germline ends. Here the CDR3 DNA reads TGTGCCAGCTCGGGCGGCGCTGGAAACACCATATATTTT. This codes for CASSGGAGNTIYF.

Ten or more counts support this clonotype. The V call is TRBV7-2, the J call TRBJ2-4, with D perhaps matching TRBD2 (6 bases). V gave up 1 base and J gave up 4 bases, with 8 bases separating them. CDR3 length equals 14 residues. Germline values: CDR1 SGHTA, CDR2 FQGNSA. The CDR3 DNA reads as TGTGCCAGCAGCTTAGTAAGCGGGAAAAACATTCAGTACTTC. It is translated as CASSLVSGKNIQYF.

This clonotype was picked up many times. The gene calls are TRBV12-3 or TRBV12-4 and TRBJ2-7; TRBD2 matches 7 bases. The CDR3 loop spans 14 amino acids. The trim removed 5 bases at V and 7 bases at J, leaving 11 bases unmatched. The DNA of the CDR3 is TGTGCCAGCAGTATGTCCGGGCCGGGGGGAGAGCAGTACTTC. Translated: CASSMSGPGGEQYF.

This clonotype was found many times. The junction differs from germline at one of its ends, possibly a read error. The V gene is TRBV7-7, the J gene TRBJ2-5; D possibly corresponds to TRBD1 (6 bases). The CDR3 length is 13 residues. Germline V lookup: CDR1 SSHAT, CDR2 FNYEAQ (reference sequence). The CDR3 DNA sequence: TGTGCTAGCAGCTTGGCAGGGGAACAGACCCAGTACTTC. Protein: CASSLAGEQTQYF.

The gene calls are TRBV6-1 and TRBJ2-2; D remains unclear. Germline CDR1 and CDR2: MNHNS and SASEGT. The CDR3 consists of 15 residues. Deletions cut 1 base from V and 1 base from J, with 7 bases between. As DNA, the CDR3 is TGTGCCAGCAGTGAAGTACCAGAGAACACCGGGGAGCTGTTTTTT. It yields the protein CASSEVPENTGELFF.

This clonotype was counted many times. A read error may account for a junction end that differs from germline. The CDR3 here is CASSIEYGTRYEQYF. As DNA, the CDR3 is TGTGCCAGCAGCATAGAGTATGGGACACGCTACGAGCAGTACTTC. The rearrangement joins TRBV11-2 to TRBJ2-7, with D possibly being TRBD1 (6 bases). CDR3 size: 15 residues. Germline values: CDR1 SGHAT, CDR2 FQNNGV.

About this clonotype: Given a much more abundant clone one base away, this may be a read error. No conserved phenylalanine or tryptophan ends this CDR3, so it is likely a read error. The chain is built from TRBV7-9 and TRBJ1-2, with D possibly being TRBD1 (5 bases). The CDR3 is made up of 15 amino acids. CDR1 and CDR2 from the germline V gene are SEHNR and FQNEAQ (reference sequence). V lost 2 bases and J 4 bases, leaving 14 bases between the germline ends. CDR3: CASSLISQAAYGYTL. CDR3 DNA sequence: TGTGCCAGCAGCTTAATTTCACAGGCTGCCTATGGCTACACCTTA.

This clonotype was seen repeatedly, ten times or more. This chain joins TRBV12-3 or TRBV12-4 and TRBJ2-7, with D unclear. The CDR3 sequence is 14 residues long. Deletions cut 3 bases from V and 3 bases from J, with 12 bases between. The CDR3 DNA sequence: TGTGCCAGCAGTTTGCAGGTTTCCTTCTACGAGCAGTACTTC. It yields the protein CASSLQVSFYEQYF.

The table lists this clonotype with a few counts. This CDR3 reads CSVEDLGSYEQYF. In nucleotides, the CDR3 is TGCAGCGTTGAAGATCTGGGTTCCTACGAGCAGTACTTC. The chain links TRBV29-1 to TRBJ2-7; D gene unclear. Trimming pared 0 bases from V and 1 base from J, leaving 7 bases between. Germline CDR1 is SQVTM and CDR2 is ANQGSEA. The CDR3 runs 13 residues.

This clonotype was seen ten or more times. The rearrangement uses TRBV20-1 and TRBJ1-1; D gene uncertain. This CDR3 is built from 14 residues. The V gene's germline CDR1 is DFQATT and CDR2 SNEGSKA (reference sequence). V lost 0 bases and J 1 base, leaving 9 bases between the germline ends. The CDR3 DNA is TGCAGTGCTAGAGATCTCGTGGGGAACACTGAAGCTTTCTTT. It yields the protein CSARDLVGNTEAFF.

The chain links TRBV30 to TRBJ1-1; no firm D call. The CDR3 loop spans 17 amino acids. The ends were cut back, 0 bases at V and 1 base at J, with 18 bases in the middle. The germline CDR1 and CDR2 sequences are GTSNPN and SVGIG (reference sequence). DNA for the CDR3: TGTGCCTGGAGTGTACTTCTATCGGCACCGAAGAACACTGAAGCTTTCTTT. It yields the protein CAWSVLLSAPKNTEAFF.

This clonotype has a count of ten or more. The chain employs TRBV19 and TRBJ1-3; 7 positions match TRBD1. The length of the CDR3 is 14 residues. J lost 4 bases, V lost 7 bases, and 7 bases had no gene match. Germline V gene sequence: CDR1 LNHDA, CDR2 SQIVND (reference sequence). CDR3 bases: TGTGCCAGTATTCCCGGGACAGAAGGAAACACCATATATTTT. Encoded protein: CASIPGTEGNTIYF.